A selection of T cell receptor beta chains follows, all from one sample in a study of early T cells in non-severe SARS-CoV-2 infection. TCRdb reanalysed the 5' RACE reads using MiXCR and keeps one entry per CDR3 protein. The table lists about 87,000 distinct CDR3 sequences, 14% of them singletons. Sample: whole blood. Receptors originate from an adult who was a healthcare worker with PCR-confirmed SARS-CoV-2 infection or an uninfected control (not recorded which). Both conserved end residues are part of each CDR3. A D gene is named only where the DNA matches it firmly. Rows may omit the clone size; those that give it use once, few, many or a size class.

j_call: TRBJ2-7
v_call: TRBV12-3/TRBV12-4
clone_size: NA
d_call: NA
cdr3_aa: CASSLTPYEQYF
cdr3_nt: TGTGCCAGCAGTTTGACCCCCTACGAGCAGTACTTC

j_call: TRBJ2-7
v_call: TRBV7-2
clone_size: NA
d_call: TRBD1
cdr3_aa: CASSLWTGGEQYF
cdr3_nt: TGTGCCAGCAGCTTATGGACAGGGGGTGAGCAGTACTTC

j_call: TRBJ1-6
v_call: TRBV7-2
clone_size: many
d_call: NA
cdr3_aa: CASHGGYNSPLHF
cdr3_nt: TGTGCCTCCCATGGGGGCTATAATTCACCCCTCCACTTT

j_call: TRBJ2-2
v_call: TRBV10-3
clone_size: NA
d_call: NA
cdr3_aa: CAISDQTGELFF
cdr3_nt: TGTGCCATCAGTGACCAGACCGGGGAGCTGTTTTTT

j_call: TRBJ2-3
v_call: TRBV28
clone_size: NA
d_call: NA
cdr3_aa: CASSLGPVTDTQYF
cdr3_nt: TGTGCCAGCAGCCTAGGACCCGTCACAGATACGCAGTATTTT

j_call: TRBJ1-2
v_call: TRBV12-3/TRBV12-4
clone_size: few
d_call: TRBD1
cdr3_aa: CASSPLQQGQGGYTF
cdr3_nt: TGTGCCAGCAGTCCCCTCCAACAGGGGCAAGGTGGCTACACCTTC

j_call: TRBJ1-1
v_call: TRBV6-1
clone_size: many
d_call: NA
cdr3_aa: CASSATRNTEAFF
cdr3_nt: TGTGCCAGCAGCGCCACACGGAACACTGAAGCTTTCTTT

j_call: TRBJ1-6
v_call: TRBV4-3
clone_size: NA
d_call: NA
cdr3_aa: CASSQGVGYNSPLHF
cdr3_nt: TGCGCCAGCAGCCAAGGGGTAGGGTATAATTCACCCCTCCACTTT

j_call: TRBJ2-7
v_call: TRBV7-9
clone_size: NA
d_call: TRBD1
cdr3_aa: CASSFGTGFYEQYF
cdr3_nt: TGTGCCAGCAGCTTCGGGACAGGATTCTACGAGCAGTACTTC

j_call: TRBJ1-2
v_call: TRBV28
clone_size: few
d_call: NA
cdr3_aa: CASLGQNGYTF
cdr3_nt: TGTGCCAGCCTGGGGCAAAATGGCTACACCTTC

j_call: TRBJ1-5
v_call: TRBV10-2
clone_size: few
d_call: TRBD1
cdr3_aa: CASSSGTATDSNQPQHF
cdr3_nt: TGCGCCAGCAGTTCCGGGACAGCGACCGATAGCAATCAGCCCCAGCATTTT

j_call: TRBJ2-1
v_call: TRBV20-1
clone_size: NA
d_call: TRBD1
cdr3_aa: CSAGTGISYNEQFF
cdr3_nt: TGCAGTGCTGGGACAGGGATATCCTACAATGAGCAGTTCTTC

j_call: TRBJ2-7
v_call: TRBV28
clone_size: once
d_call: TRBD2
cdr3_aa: CASSFSAGGFNEQYF
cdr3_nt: TGTGCCAGCAGCTTTTCCGCGGGGGGCTTCAACGAGCAGTACTTC

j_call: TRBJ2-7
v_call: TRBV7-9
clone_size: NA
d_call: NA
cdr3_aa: CASSLSEQYF
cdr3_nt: TGTGCCAGCAGCTTAAGCGAGCAGTACTTC

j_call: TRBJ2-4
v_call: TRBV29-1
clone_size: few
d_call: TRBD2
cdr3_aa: CSVEDLSGKNIQYF
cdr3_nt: TGCAGCGTTGAAGATCTTAGCGGGAAGAACATTCAGTACTTC

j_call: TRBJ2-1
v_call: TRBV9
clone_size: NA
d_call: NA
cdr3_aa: CASSAGDPYNELFF
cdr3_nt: TGTGCCAGCAGCGCAGGGGATCCCTACAATGAGCTGTTCTTC

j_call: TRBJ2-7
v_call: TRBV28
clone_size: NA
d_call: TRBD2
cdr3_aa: CASSSLAGVSSYEQYF
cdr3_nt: TGTGCCAGCAGTAGTCTAGCGGGGGTTAGCTCCTACGAGCAGTACTTC

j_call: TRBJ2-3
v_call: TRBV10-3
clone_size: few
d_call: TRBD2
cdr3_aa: CATGLASTDTQYF
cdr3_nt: TGTGCCACCGGACTAGCGAGCACAGATACGCAGTATTTT

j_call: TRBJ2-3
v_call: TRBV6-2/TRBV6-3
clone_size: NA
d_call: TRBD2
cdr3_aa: CASSFPGLAGIQVDTQYF
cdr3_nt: TGTGCCAGCAGTTTCCCTGGACTAGCGGGAATTCAGGTCGATACGCAGTATTTT

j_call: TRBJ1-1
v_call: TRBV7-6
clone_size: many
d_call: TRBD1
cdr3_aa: CASSSGQAAEAFF
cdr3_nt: TGTGCCAGCAGCTCAGGACAGGCCGCTGAAGCTTTCTTT